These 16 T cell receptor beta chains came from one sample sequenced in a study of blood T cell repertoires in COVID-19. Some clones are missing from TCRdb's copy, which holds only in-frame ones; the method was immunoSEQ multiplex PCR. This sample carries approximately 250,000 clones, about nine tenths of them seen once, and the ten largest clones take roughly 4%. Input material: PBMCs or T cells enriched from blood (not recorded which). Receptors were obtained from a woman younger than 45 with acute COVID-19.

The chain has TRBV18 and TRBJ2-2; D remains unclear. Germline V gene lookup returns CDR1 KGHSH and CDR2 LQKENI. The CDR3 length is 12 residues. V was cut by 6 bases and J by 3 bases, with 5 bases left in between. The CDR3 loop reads CASSVDTGELFF. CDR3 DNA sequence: TGTGCCAGCTCGGTAGACACCGGGGAGCTGTTTTTT.

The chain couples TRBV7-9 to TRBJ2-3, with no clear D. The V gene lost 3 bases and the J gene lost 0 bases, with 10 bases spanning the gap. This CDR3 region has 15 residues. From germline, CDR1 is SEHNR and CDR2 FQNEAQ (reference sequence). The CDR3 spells CASSFGGFSTDTQYF. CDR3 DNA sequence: TGTGCCAGCAGCTTCGGCGGTTTCAGCACAGATACGCAGTATTTT.

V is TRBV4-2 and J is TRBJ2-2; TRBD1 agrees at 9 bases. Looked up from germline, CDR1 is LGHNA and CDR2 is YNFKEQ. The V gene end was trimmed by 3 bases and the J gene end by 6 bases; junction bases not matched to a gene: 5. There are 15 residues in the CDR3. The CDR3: CASSQITGGPGELFF. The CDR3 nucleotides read TGTGCCAGCAGCCAGATAACAGGGGGCCCCGGGGAGCTGTTTTTT.

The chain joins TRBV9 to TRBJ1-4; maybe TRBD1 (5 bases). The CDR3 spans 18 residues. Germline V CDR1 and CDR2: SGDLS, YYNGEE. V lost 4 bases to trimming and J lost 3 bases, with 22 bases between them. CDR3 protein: CASSPALGQGAPNEKLFF. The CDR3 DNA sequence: TGTGCCAGCAGCCCAGCCTTGGGGCAGGGCGCCCCTAATGAAAAACTGTTTTTT.

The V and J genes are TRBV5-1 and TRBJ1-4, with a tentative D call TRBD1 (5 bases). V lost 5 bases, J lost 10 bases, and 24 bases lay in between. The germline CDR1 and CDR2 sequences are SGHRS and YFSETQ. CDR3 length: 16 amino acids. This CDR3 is CASRGIYGTGGGKLFF. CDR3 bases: TGCGCCAGCAGGGGAATTTACGGGACTGGCGGAGGAAAACTGTTTTTT.

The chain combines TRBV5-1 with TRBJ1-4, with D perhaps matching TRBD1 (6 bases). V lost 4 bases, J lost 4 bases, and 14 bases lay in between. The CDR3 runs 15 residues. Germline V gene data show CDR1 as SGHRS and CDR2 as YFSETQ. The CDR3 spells CASSVQTGFNEKLFF. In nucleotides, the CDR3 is TGCGCCAGCAGCGTCCAGACAGGATTTAATGAAAAACTGTTTTTT.

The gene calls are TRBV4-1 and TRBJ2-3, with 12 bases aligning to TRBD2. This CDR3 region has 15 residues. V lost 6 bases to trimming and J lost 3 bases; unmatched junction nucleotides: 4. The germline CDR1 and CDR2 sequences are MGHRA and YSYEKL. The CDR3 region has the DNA TGCGCCAGCAGTCCACTAGCGGGAGGAACAGATACGCAGTATTTT. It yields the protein CASSPLAGGTDTQYF.

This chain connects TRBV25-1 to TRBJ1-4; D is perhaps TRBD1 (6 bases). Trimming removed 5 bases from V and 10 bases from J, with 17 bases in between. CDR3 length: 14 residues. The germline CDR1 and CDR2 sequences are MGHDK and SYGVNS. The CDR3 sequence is CASSPTGRIVKLFF. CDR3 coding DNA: TGTGCCAGCAGTCCGACAGGCAGGATTGTAAAACTGTTTTTT.

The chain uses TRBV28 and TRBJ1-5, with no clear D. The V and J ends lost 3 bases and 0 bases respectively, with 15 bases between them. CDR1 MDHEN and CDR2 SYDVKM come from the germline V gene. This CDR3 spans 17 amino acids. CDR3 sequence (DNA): TGTGCCAGCAGTTTTTCACGGAGCAGATATAGCAATCAGCCCCAGCATTTT. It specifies CASSFSRSRYSNQPQHF.

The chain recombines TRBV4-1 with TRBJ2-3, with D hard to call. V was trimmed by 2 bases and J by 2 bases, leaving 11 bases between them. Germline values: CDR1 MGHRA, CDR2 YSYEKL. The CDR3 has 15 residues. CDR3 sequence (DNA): TGCGCCAGCAGCCAAACCTGGCCAATCACAGATACGCAGTATTTT. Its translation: CASSQTWPITDTQYF.

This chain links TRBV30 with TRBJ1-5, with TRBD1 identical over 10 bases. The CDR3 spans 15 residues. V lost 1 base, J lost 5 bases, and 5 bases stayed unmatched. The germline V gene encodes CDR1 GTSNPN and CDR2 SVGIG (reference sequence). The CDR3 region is CAWSALTGGDQPQHF. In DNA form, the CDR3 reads TGTGCCTGGAGTGCCCTGACAGGGGGCGATCAGCCCCAGCATTTT.

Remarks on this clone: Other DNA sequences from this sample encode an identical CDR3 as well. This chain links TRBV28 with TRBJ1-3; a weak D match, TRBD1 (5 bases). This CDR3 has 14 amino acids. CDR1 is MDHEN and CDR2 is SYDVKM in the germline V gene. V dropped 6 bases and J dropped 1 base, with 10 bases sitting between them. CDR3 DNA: TGTGCCAGCAGCCTCGGGGGATCTGGAAACACCATATATTTT. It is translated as CASSLGGSGNTIYF.

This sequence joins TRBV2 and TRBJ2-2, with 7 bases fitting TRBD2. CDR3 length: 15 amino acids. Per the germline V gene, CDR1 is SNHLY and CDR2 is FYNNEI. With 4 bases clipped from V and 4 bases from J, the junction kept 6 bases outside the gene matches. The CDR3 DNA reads TGTGCCAGCAGTGTGGAGGTAGCGGGCACCGGGGAGCTGTTTTTT. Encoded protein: CASSVEVAGTGELFF.

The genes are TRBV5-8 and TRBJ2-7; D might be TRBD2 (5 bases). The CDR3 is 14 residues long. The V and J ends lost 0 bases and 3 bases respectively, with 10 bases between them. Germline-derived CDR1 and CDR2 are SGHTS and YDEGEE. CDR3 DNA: TGTGCCAGCAGCTTGGTGAAGGGAGTCTACGAGCAGTACTTC. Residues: CASSLVKGVYEQYF.

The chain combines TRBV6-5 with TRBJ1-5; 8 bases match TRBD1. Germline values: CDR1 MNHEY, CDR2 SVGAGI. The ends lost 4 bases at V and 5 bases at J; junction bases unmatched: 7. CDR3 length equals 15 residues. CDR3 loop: CASSSPGQEDQPQHF. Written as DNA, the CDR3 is TGTGCCAGCAGTTCCCCGGGACAGGAGGATCAGCCCCAGCATTTT.

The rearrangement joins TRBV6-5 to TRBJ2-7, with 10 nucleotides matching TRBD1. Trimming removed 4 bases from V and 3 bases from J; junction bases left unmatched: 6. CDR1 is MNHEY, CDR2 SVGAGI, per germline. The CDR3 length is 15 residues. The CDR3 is CASSSPGQGYYEQYF. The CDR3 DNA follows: TGTGCCAGCAGTTCCCCGGGACAGGGGTACTACGAGCAGTACTTC.